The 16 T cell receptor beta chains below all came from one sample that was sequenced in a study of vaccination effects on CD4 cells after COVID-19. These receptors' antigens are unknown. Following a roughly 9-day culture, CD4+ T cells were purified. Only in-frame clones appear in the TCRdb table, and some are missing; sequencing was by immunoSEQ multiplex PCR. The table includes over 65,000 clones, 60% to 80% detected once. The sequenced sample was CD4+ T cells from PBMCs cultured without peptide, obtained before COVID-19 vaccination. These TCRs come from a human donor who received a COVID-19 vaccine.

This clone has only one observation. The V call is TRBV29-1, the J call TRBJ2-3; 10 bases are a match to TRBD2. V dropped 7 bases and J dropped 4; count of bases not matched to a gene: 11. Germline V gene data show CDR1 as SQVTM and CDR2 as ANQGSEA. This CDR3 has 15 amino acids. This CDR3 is CSAPLLAGKADTQYF. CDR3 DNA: TGCAGCGCCCCACTACTAGCGGGGAAGGCAGATACGCAGTATTTT.

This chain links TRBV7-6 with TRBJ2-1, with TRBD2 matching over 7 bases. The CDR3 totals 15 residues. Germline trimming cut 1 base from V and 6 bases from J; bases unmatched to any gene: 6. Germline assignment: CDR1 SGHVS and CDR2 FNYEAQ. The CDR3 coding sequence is TGTGCCAGCAGCTTAGGGTGGGGGGGTAGCAATGAGCAGTTCTTC. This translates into CASSLGWGGSNEQFF.

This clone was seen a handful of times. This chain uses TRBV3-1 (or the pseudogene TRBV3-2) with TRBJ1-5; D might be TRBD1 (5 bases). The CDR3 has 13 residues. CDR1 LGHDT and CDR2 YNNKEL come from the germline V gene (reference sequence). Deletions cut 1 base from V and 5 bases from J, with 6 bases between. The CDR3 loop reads CASSQVQDQPQHF. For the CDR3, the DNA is TGTGCCAGCAGCCAAGTACAGGATCAGCCCCAGCATTTT.

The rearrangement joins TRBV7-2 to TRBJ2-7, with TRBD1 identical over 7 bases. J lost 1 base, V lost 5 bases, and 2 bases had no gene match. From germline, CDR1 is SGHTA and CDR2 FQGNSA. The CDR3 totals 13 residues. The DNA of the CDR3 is TGTGCCAGCAGCCGACAGGGATCCTACGAGCAGTACGTC. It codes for CASSRQGSYEQYV.

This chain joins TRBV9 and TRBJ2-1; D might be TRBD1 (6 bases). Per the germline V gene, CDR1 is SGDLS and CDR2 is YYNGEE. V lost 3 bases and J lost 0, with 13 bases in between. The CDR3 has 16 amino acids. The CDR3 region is CASSAHRASSYNEQFF. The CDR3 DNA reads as TGTGCCAGCAGCGCCCACAGGGCCAGCTCCTACAATGAGCAGTTCTTC.

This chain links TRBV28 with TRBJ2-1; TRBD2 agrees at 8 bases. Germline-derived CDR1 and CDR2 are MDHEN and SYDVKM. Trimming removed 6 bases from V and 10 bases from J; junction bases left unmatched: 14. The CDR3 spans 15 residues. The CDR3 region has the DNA TGTGCCAGCAGCCCCAGCGGGGGCGCCCCAAAAGAGCAGTTCTTC. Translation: CASSPSGGAPKEQFF.

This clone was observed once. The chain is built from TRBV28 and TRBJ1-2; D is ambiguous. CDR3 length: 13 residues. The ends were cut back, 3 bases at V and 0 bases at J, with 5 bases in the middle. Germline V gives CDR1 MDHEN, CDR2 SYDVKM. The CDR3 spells CASSLSANYGYTF. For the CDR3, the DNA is TGTGCCAGCAGTTTGTCCGCTAACTATGGCTACACCTTC.

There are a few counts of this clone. The CDR3 protein is CAWSRGRNYGYTF. The CDR3 nucleotides read TGTGCCTGGAGCCGGGGACGGAACTATGGCTACACCTTC. The chain is built from TRBV30 and TRBJ1-2; D might be TRBD1 (5 bases). This CDR3 region has 13 residues. Germline loops: CDR1 GTSNPN, CDR2 SVGIG (reference sequence). The V end lost 3 bases, the J end lost 2 bases, and 10 bases lay between the germline ends.

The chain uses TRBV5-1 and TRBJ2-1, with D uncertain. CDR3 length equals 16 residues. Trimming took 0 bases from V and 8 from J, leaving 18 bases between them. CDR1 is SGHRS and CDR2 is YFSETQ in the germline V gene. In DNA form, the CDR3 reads TGCGCCAGCAGCTTGGTGGACGGTACAAAGGGCGATGAGCAGTTCTTC. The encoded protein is CASSLVDGTKGDEQFF.

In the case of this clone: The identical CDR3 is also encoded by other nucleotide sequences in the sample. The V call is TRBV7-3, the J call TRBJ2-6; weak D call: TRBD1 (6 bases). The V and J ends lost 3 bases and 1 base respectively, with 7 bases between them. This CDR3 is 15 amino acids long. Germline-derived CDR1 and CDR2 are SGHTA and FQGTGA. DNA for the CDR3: TGTGCCAGCAGCTTCCAGGGGTCTGGGGCCAACGTCCTGACTTTC. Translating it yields CASSFQGSGANVLTF.

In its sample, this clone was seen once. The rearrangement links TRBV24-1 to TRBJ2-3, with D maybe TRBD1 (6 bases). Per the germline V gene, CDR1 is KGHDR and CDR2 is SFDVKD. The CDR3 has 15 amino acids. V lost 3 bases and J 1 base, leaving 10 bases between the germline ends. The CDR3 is CATSDAQGRTDTQYF. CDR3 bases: TGTGCCACCAGTGATGCGCAGGGGCGCACAGATACGCAGTATTTT.

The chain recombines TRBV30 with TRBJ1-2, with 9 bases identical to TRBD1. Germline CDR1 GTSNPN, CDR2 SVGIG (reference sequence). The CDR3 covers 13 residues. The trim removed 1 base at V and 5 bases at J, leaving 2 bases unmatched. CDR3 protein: CAWSDRGLYGYTF. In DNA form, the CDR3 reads TGTGCCTGGAGTGACAGGGGGCTTTATGGCTACACCTTC.

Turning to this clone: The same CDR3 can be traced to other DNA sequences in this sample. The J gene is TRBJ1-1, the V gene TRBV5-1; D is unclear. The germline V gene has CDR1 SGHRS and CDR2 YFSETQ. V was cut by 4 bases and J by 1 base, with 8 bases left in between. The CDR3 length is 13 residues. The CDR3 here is CASSLEQNTEAFF. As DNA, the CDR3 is TGCGCCAGCAGCCTGGAACAGAACACTGAAGCTTTCTTT. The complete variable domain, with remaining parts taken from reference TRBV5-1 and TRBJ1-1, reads KAGVTQTPRYLIKTRGQQVTLSCSPISGHRSVSWYQQTPGQGLQFLFEYFSETQRNKGNFPGRFSGRQFSNSRSEMNVSTLELGDSALYLCASSLEQNTEAFFGQGTRLTVV.

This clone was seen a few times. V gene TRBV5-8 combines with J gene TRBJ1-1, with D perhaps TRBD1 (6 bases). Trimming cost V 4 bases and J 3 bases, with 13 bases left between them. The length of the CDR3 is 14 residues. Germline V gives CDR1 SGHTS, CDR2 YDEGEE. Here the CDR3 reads CASSRAGTYTEAFF. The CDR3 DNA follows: TGTGCCAGCAGCCGAGCCGGGACATACACTGAAGCTTTCTTT.

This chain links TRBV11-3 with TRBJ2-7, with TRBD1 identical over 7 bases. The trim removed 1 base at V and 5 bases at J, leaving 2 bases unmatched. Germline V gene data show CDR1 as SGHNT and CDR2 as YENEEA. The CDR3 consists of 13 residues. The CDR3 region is CASSLAQGDEQYV. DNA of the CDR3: TGTGCCAGCAGCTTAGCCCAGGGGGACGAGCAGTACGTC.

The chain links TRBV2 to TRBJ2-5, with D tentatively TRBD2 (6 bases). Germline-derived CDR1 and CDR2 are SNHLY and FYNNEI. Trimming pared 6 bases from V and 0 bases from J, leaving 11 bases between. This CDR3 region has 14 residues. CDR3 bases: TGTGCCAGCAGCTTTGGGACTTACCAAGAGACCCAGTACTTC. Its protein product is CASSFGTYQETQYF.